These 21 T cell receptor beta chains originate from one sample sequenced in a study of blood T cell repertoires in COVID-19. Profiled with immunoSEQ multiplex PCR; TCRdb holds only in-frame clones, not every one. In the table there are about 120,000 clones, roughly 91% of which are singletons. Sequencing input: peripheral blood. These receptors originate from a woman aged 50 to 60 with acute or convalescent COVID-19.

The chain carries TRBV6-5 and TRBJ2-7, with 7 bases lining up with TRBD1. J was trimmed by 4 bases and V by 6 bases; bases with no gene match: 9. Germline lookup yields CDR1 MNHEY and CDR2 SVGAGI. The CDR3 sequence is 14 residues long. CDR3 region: CASRPPTGWYEQYF. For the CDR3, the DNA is TGTGCCAGCAGACCTCCGACAGGGTGGTACGAGCAGTACTTC.

The CDR3 protein is CASSFSTPLYEQYF. In DNA form, the CDR3 reads TGTGCCAGCAGTTTTTCAACTCCTCTCTACGAGCAGTACTTC. The rearrangement uses TRBV28 and TRBJ2-7; unclear D gene. V lost 3 bases, J lost 3 bases, and 12 bases lay in between. From germline, CDR1 is MDHEN and CDR2 SYDVKM. This CDR3 has 14 residues.

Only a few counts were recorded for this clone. In nucleotides, the CDR3 is TGTGCCAGCAGCCAAGTAGGGGGCCGAGATGAGCAGTTCTTC. Protein: CASSQVGGRDEQFF. This rearrangement joins TRBV4-2 to TRBJ2-1, with TRBD1 matching over 7 bases. V trimming: 1 base; J trimming: 8 bases; junction bases outside the gene matches: 5. The V gene's germline CDR1 is LGHNA and CDR2 YNFKEQ. There are 14 residues in the CDR3.

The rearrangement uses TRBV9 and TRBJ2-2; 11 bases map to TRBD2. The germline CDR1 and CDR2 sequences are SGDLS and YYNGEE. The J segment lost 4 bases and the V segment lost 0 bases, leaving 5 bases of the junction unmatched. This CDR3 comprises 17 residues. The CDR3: CASSVATSGIGTGELFF. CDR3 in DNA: TGTGCCAGCAGCGTAGCGACTAGCGGGATCGGCACCGGGGAGCTGTTTTTT.

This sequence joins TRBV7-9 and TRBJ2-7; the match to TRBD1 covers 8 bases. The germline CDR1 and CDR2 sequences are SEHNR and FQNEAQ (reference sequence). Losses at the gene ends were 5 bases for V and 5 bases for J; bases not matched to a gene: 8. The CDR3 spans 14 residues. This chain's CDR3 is CASSAQGAQDEQYF. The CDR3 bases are TGTGCCAGCAGCGCCCAGGGGGCTCAGGACGAGCAGTACTTC.

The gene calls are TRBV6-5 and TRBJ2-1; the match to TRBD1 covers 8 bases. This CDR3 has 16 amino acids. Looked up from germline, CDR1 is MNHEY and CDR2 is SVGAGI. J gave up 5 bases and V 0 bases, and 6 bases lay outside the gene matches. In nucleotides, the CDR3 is TGTGCCAGCAGTTACTCGAGGACAGGGACCCACAATGAGCAGTTCTTC. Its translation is CASSYSRTGTHNEQFF.

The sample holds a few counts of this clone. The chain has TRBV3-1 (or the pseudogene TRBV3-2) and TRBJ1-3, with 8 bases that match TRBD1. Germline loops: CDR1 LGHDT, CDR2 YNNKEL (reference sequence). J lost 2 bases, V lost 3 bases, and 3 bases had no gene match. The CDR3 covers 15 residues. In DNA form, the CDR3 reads TGTGCCAGCAGCCACGACAGGGGCGCTGGAAACACCATATATTTT. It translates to CASSHDRGAGNTIYF.

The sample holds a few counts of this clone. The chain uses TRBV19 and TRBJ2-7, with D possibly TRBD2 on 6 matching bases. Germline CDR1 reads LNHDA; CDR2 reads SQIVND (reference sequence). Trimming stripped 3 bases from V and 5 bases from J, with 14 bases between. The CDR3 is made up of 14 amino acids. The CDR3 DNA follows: TGTGCCAGTAGTATTGCACTAGCAGTCCACGAGCAGTACTTC. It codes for CASSIALAVHEQYF.

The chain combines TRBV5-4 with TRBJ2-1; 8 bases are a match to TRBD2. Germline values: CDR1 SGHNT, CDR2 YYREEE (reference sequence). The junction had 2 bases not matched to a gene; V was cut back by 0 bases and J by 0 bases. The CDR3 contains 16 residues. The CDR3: CASSLGGRSSYNEQFF. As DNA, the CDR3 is TGTGCCAGCAGCTTGGGCGGGAGGAGCTCCTACAATGAGCAGTTCTTC.

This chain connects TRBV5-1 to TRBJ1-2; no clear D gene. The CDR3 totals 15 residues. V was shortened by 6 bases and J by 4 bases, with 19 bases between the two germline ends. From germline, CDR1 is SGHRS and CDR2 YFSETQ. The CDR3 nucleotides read TGCGCCAGCACCTTAGGCGGTGTTAGGAGCTATGGCTACACCTTC. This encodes CASTLGGVRSYGYTF.

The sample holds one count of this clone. Here the CDR3 reads CASSLRVGVSVETQYF. Written as DNA, the CDR3 is TGTGCCAGCAGCTTACGAGTAGGGGTGAGCGTGGAGACCCAGTACTTC. The chain employs TRBV3-1 (or the pseudogene TRBV3-2) and TRBJ2-5, with a tentative D call TRBD1 (5 bases). V shed 5 bases and J shed 5 bases, with 21 bases lying between them. Germline values: CDR1 LGHDT, CDR2 YNNKEL (reference sequence). The CDR3 is 16 amino acids.

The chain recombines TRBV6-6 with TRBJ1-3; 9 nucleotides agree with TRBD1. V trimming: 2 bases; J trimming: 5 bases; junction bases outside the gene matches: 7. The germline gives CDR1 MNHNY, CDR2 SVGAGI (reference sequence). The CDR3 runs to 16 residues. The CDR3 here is CASSYSPGQGRNTIYF. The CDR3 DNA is TGTGCCAGCAGTTACAGTCCGGGACAGGGAAGAAACACCATATATTTT.

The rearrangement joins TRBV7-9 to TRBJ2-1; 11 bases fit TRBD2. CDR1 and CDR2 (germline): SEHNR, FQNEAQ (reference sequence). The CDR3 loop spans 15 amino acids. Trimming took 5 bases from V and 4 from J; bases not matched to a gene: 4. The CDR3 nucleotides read TGTGCCAGCAGCCAAGGGACTAGCGGTTACAATGAGCAGTTCTTC. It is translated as CASSQGTSGYNEQFF. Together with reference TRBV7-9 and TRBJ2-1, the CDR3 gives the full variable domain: DTGVSQNPRHKITKRGQNVTFRCDPISEHNRLYWYRQTLGQGPEFLTYFQNEAQLEKSRLLSDRFSAERPKGSFSTLEIQRTEQGDSAMYLCASSQGTSGYNEQFFGPGTRLTVL.

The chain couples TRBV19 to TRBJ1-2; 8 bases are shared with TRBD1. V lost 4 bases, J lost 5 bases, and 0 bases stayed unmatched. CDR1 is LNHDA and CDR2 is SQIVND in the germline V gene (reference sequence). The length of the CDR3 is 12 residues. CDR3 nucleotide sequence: TGTGCCAGTAGTAGACAGGGGTATGGCTACACCTTC. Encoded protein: CASSRQGYGYTF.

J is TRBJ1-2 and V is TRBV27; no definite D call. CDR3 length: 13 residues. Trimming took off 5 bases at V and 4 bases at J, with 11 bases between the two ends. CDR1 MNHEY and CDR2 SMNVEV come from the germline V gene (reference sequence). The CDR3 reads CASSPTRTYGYTF. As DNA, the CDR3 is TGTGCCAGCAGTCCGACAAGAACCTATGGCTACACCTTC.

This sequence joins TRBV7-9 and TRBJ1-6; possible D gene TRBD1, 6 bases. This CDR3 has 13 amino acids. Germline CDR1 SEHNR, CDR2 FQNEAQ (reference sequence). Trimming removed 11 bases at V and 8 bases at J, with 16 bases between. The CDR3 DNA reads TGTGCCGGGACTAGGGGGGGCGATTCACCCCTCCACTTT. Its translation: CAGTRGGDSPLHF.

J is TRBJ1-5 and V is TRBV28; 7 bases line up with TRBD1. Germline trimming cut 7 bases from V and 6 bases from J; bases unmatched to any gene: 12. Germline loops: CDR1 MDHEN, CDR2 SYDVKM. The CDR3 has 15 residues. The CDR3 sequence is CASTPDRERSQPQHF. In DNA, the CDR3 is TGTGCCAGCACTCCTGACAGGGAGAGGAGTCAGCCCCAGCATTTT.

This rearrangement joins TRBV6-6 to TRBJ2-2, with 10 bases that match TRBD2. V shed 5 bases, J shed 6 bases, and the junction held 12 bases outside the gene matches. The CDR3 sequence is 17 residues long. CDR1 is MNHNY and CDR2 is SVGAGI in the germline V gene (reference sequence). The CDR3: CASSLGPSGSGAGELFF. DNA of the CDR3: TGTGCCAGCAGTCTGGGCCCTAGCGGGAGTGGGGCCGGGGAGCTGTTTTTT.

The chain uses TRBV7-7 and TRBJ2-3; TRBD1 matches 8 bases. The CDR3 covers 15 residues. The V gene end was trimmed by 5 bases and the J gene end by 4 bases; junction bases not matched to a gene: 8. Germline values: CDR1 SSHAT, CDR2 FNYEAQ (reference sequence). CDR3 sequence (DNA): TGTGCCAGCAGCCTTACAGGGGGAAGGTCAGATACGCAGTATTTT. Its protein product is CASSLTGGRSDTQYF.

The CDR3: CASSLAGGTNTGELFF. The CDR3 nucleotides are TGCGCCAGCAGCTTGGCGGGGGGTACGAACACCGGGGAGCTGTTTTTT. The V call is TRBV5-1, the J call TRBJ2-2, with 7 bases fitting TRBD2. Unmatched junction bases numbered 2, after V lost 0 bases and J lost 0 bases. Germline CDR1 and CDR2: SGHRS and YFSETQ. The length of the CDR3 is 16 residues.

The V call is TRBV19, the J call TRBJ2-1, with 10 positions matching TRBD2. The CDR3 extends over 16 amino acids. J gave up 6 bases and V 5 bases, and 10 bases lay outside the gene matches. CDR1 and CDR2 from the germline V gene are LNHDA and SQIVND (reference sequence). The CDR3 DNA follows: TGTGCCAGTAGTCCTCTTGGACTAGCGGAGAGCAATGAGCAGTTCTTC. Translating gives CASSPLGLAESNEQFF.